The 14 T cell receptor beta chains below come from one sample, sequenced in a study of CD8+ T cells in alopecia areata (dated by TCRdb to 2017 to 2018). The library was produced with the immunoSEQ multiplex PCR assay. To provide template for TCR sequencing, every sample had RNA extracted and reverse transcribed into cDNA. Sourced from immuneACCESS, this table was stored by TCRdb with only in-frame sequences that have V and J called. A share of the clones is absent; for the studies checked, an unresolved V gene accounts for under half, and the remainder has no known explanation. This sample lists roughly 120,000 clones; roughly two thirds were detected once. The ten largest make up 2.5% to 3.5% of the sample. Sequencing was carried out using CD4+ T cells sorted from blood. The receptor set was obtained from a human donor in good health.

The chain carries TRBV4-1 and TRBJ1-6, with 10 positions matching TRBD1. Germline-derived CDR1 and CDR2 are MGHRA and YSYEKL. V trimming: 0 bases; J trimming: 9 bases; junction bases outside the gene matches: 2. This CDR3 comprises 15 residues. CDR3 loop: CASSQEDRGASPLHF. CDR3 nucleotides: TGCGCCAGCAGCCAAGAGGACAGGGGGGCTTCACCCCTCCACTTT.

This clone has a handful of counts. The chain has TRBV4-1 and TRBJ2-6; D possibly corresponds to TRBD2 (5 bases). V dropped 3 bases and J dropped 3 bases, with 9 bases sitting between them. This CDR3 has 15 amino acids. Looked up from germline, CDR1 is MGHRA and CDR2 is YSYEKL. CDR3 sequence (DNA): TGCGCCAGCAGCCAGGCCGGGGTTGGGGCCAACGTCCTGACTTTC. Translated: CASSQAGVGANVLTF.

Remarks on this clone: A much larger clonotype is one base distant, so this may be a read error. Different DNA sequences within this sample yield the same CDR3. The J gene is TRBJ2-3, the V gene TRBV4-1; unclear D gene. V lost 0 bases, J lost 8 bases, and 6 bases lay in between. The germline V gene encodes CDR1 MGHRA and CDR2 YSYEKL. The CDR3 totals 12 residues. CDR3 nucleotides: TGCGCCAGCAGCCAAGATTGGGGTACGCAGTATTTT. It translates to CASSQDWGTQYF.

The chain is built from TRBV18 and TRBJ2-5, with D possibly matching TRBD2 (6 bases). The CDR3 runs 13 residues. CDR1 KGHSH and CDR2 LQKENI come from the germline V gene. Between the trimmed V and J ends, which lost 2 bases and 5 bases, there was a span of 9 bases. This chain's CDR3 is CASSPSSVETQYF. Written as DNA, the CDR3 is TGTGCCAGCTCACCATCTAGCGTGGAGACCCAGTACTTC.

This chain uses TRBV5-1 with TRBJ2-5, with 12 bases that match TRBD1. The CDR3 covers 15 residues. Germline trimming cut 4 bases from V and 4 bases from J; bases unmatched to any gene: 5. CDR1 SGHRS and CDR2 YFSETQ come from the germline V gene. The CDR3 region has the DNA TGCGCCAGCAGCAACCGGGACAGGGGGCCAGAGACCCAGTACTTC. It specifies CASSNRDRGPETQYF. Filled out from reference TRBV5-1 and TRBJ2-5, the complete variable domain reads KAGVTQTPRYLIKTRGQQVTLSCSPISGHRSVSWYQQTPGQGLQFLFEYFSETQRNKGNFPGRFSGRQFSNSRSEMNVSTLELGDSALYLCASSNRDRGPETQYFGPGTRLLVL.

This chain connects TRBV4-1 to TRBJ2-1, with a tentative D call TRBD1 (6 bases). The germline CDR1 and CDR2 sequences are MGHRA and YSYEKL. With 0 bases removed from V and 3 bases from J, the gap between germline ends came to 15 bases. The CDR3 is made up of 17 amino acids. CDR3 bases: TGCGCCAGCAGCCAAGAAGGGAGTGGACAGAACTACAATGAGCAGTTCTTC. This codes for CASSQEGSGQNYNEQFF.

The chain combines TRBV4-2 with TRBJ2-3; D not certain. The germline V gene has CDR1 LGHNA and CDR2 YNFKEQ. The CDR3 runs to 16 residues. Trimming stripped 0 bases from V and 6 bases from J, with 16 bases between. CDR3 region: CASSQDLNPGADTQYF. In DNA form, the CDR3 reads TGTGCCAGCAGCCAAGATCTAAACCCTGGAGCGGATACGCAGTATTTT.

This rearrangement joins TRBV2 to TRBJ1-1, with 7 bases fitting TRBD1. This CDR3 is 14 amino acids long. The germline V gene has CDR1 SNHLY and CDR2 FYNNEI. V shed 4 bases and J 7 bases; nucleotides not matched to a gene: 9. For the CDR3, the DNA is TGTGCCAGCAGTGGACGAATGGACAGGTATGAAGCTTTCTTT. Protein product: CASSGRMDRYEAFF. The complete variable domain, with remaining parts taken from reference TRBV2 and TRBJ1-1, reads EPEVTQTPSHQVTQMGQEVILRCVPISNHLYFYWYRQILGQKVEFLVSFYNNEISEKSEIFDDQFSVERPDGSNFTLKIRSTKLEDSAMYFCASSGRMDRYEAFFGQGTRLTVV.

The chain combines TRBV7-9 with TRBJ1-1; perhaps TRBD1 as D (5 bases). From germline, CDR1 is SEHNR and CDR2 FQNEAQ (reference sequence). V lost 6 bases and J 7 bases, leaving 12 bases between the germline ends. There are 12 residues in the CDR3. This CDR3 is CASRSGTDEAFF. CDR3 in DNA: TGTGCCAGCAGATCCGGGACGGATGAAGCTTTCTTT. The whole variable domain, filled in from reference TRBV7-9 and TRBJ1-1, reads DTGVSQNPRHKITKRGQNVTFRCDPISEHNRLYWYRQTLGQGPEFLTYFQNEAQLEKSRLLSDRFSAERPKGSFSTLEIQRTEQGDSAMYLCASRSGTDEAFFGQGTRLTVV.

This clone has only a few counts. This chain uses TRBV4-1 with TRBJ1-2; maybe TRBD1 (6 bases). The V and J ends lost 2 bases and 3 bases respectively, with 25 bases between them. CDR1 is MGHRA, CDR2 YSYEKL, per germline. The CDR3 is 19 amino acids. The DNA for the CDR3 is TGCGCCAGCAGCCAAAAGACGAGGGGGGGCGGATTTTGGGACTATGGCTACACCTTC. It translates to CASSQKTRGGGFWDYGYTF.

V and J are TRBV29-1 and TRBJ1-1; D is unclear. V gave up 6 bases and J gave up 1 base, with 15 bases separating them. Germline lookup yields CDR1 SQVTM and CDR2 ANQGSEA. This CDR3 spans 14 amino acids. The CDR3 region is CSVGFRQANTEAFF. The DNA of the CDR3 is TGCAGCGTGGGCTTTCGGCAGGCGAACACTGAAGCTTTCTTT. Together with reference TRBV29-1 and TRBJ1-1, the CDR3 gives the full variable domain: SAVISQKPSRDICQRGTSLTIQCQVDSQVTMMFWYRQQPGQSLTLIATANQGSEATYESGFVIDKFPISRPNLTFSTLTVSNMSPEDSSIYLCSVGFRQANTEAFFGQGTRLTVV.

This clone was picked up a small number of times. The chain couples TRBV5-1 to TRBJ2-5; TRBD2 agrees at 8 bases. CDR1 and CDR2 from the germline V gene are SGHRS and YFSETQ. V lost 7 bases to trimming and J lost 5 bases; unmatched junction nucleotides: 10. The CDR3 is made up of 14 amino acids. CDR3 region: CASYSAGVAETQYF. The CDR3 DNA reads TGCGCCAGCTACTCAGCGGGGGTTGCGGAGACCCAGTACTTC.

V is TRBV6-5 and J is TRBJ1-4; D gene unclear. V was pared by 0 bases and J by 8 bases, with 1 base between. Germline V gene sequence: CDR1 MNHEY, CDR2 SVGAGI. The CDR3 covers 11 residues. The CDR3 DNA is TGTGCCAGCAGTTACTCCGAAAAACTGTTTTTT. Translated, it gives CASSYSEKLFF.

This clone showed up just a few times. V is TRBV29-1 and J is TRBJ1-5; 7 nucleotides align to TRBD1. V was clipped by 5 bases and J by 0 bases; unmatched bases: 4. This CDR3 contains 14 residues. Germline V gene data show CDR1 as SQVTM and CDR2 as ANQGSEA. The CDR3 loop is CSVKGQNSNQPQHF. The CDR3 region has the DNA TGCAGCGTTAAGGGACAGAATAGCAATCAGCCCCAGCATTTT. The whole variable domain, filled in from reference TRBV29-1 and TRBJ1-5, reads SAVISQKPSRDICQRGTSLTIQCQVDSQVTMMFWYRQQPGQSLTLIATANQGSEATYESGFVIDKFPISRPNLTFSTLTVSNMSPEDSSIYLCSVKGQNSNQPQHFGDGTRLSIL.